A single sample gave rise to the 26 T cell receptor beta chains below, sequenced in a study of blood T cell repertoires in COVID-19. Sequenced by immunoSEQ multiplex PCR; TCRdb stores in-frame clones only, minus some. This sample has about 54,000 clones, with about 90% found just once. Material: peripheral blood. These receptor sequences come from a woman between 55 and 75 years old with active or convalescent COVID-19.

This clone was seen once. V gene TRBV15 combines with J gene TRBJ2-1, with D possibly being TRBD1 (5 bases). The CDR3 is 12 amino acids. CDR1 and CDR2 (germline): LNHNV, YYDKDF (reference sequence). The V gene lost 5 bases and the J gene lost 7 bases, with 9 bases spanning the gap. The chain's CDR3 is CATSQGYNEQFF. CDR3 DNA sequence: TGTGCCACCAGCCAGGGTTATAATGAGCAGTTCTTC.

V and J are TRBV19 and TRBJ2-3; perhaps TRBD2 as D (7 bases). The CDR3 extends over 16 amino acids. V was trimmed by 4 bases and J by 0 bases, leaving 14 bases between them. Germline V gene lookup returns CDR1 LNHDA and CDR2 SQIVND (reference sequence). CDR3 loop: CASSKRGGSSTDTQYF. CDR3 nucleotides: TGTGCCAGTAGTAAGAGGGGGGGCTCTAGCACAGATACGCAGTATTTT.

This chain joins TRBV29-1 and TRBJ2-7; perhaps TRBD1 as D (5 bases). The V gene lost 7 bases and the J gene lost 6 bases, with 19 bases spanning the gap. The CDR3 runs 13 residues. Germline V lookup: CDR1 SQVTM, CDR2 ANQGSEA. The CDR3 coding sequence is TGCAGCGGTGCACAAGGGGCGTCGAGCGAGCAGTACTTC. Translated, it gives CSGAQGASSEQYF.

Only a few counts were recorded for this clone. CDR3 loop: CASSHGLAGTSYEQYF. The CDR3 DNA is TGTGCCAGCAGCCACGGACTAGCGGGGACCTCCTACGAGCAGTACTTC. The V gene is TRBV4-2, the J gene TRBJ2-7; 12 bases agree with TRBD2. This CDR3 comprises 16 residues. Germline V gene data show CDR1 as LGHNA and CDR2 as YNFKEQ. The junction had 3 bases not matched to a gene; V was cut back by 3 bases and J by 0 bases.

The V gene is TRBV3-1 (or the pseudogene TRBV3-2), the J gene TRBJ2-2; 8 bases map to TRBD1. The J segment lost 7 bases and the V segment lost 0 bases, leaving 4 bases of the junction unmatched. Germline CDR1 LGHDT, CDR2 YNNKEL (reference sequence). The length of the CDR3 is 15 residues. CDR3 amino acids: CASSQDRGLGGELFF. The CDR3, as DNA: TGTGCCAGCAGCCAAGACAGGGGGCTCGGCGGGGAGCTGTTTTTT.

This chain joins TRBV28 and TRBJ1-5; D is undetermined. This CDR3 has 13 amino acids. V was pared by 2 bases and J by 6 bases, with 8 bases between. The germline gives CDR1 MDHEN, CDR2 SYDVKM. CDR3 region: CASSLIGFQPQHF. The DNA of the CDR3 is TGTGCCAGCAGTTTAATCGGGTTTCAGCCCCAGCATTTT.

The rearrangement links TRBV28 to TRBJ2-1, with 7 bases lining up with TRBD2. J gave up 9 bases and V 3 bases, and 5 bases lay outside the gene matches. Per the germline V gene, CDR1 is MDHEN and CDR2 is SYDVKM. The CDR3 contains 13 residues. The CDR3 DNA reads TGTGCCAGCAGTTTGCGGGAGCGGGGTGAGCAGTTCTTC. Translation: CASSLRERGEQFF.

The CDR3 DNA reads TGCGCCAGCAGCTTGGACGGTGCGGGAAGTGAGCAGTTCTTC. It translates to CASSLDGAGSEQFF. The V gene is TRBV5-1, the J gene TRBJ2-1; D is perhaps TRBD2 (6 bases). The CDR3 sequence is 14 residues long. Germline V gene lookup returns CDR1 SGHRS and CDR2 YFSETQ. Deletions cut 0 bases from V and 9 bases from J, with 13 bases between.

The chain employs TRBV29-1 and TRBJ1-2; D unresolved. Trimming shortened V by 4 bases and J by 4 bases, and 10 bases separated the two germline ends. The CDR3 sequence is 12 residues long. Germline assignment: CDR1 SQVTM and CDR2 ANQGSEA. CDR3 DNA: TGCAGCGTTGGCGGTGACGGCTATGGCTACACCTTC. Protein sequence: CSVGGDGYGYTF.

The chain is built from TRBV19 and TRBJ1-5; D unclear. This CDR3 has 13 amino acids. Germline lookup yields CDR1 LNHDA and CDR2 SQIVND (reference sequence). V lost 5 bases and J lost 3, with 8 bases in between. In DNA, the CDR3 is TGTGCCAGTAGTCCGGGAAACAATCAGCCCCAGCATTTT. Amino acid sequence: CASSPGNNQPQHF.

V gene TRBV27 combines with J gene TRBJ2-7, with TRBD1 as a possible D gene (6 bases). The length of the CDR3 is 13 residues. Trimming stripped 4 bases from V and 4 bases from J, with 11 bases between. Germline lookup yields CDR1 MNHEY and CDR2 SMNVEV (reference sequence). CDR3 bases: TGTGCCAGCAGTTCATTGGACAGATACGAGCAGTACTTC. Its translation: CASSSLDRYEQYF.

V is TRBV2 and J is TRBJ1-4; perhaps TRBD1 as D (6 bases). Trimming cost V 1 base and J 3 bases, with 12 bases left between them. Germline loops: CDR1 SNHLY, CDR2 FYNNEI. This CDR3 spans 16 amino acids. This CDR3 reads CASSEGLRGSNEKLFF. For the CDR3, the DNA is TGTGCCAGCAGTGAAGGTCTAAGGGGGTCTAATGAAAAACTGTTTTTT.

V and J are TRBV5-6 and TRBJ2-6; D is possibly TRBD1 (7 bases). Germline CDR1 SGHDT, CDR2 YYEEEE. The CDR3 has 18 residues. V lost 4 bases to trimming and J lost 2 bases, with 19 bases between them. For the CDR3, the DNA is TGTGCCAGCAGCGAAGACAGGGAGGTTCGCGCTGGGGCCAACGTCCTGACTTTC. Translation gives CASSEDREVRAGANVLTF.

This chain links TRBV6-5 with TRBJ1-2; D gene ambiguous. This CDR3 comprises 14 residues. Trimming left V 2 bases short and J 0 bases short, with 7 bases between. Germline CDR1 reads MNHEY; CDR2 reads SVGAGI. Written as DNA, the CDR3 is TGTGCCAGCAGTTACGGCGGAGCTAACTATGGCTACACCTTC. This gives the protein CASSYGGANYGYTF.

The CDR3 nucleotides are TGTGCCAGCTCACCTCCCGGGACAGGGGTTTACGAGCAGTACTTC. Amino acids: CASSPPGTGVYEQYF. This rearrangement joins TRBV18 to TRBJ2-7, with 10 bases identical to TRBD1. The ends lost 3 bases at V and 4 bases at J; junction bases unmatched: 6. Per germline, CDR1 KGHSH and CDR2 LQKENI. The CDR3 is made up of 15 amino acids.

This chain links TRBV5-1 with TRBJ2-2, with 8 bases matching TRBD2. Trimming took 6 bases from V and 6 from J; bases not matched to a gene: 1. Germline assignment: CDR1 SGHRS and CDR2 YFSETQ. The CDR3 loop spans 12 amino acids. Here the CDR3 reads CASTGGAGELFF. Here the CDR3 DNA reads TGCGCCAGCACGGGAGGGGCCGGGGAGCTGTTTTTT.

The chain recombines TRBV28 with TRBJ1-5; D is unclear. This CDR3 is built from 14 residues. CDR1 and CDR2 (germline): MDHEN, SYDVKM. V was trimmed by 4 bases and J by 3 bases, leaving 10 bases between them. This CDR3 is CASSYLQLNQPQHF. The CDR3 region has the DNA TGTGCCAGCAGTTATTTACAGCTCAATCAGCCCCAGCATTTT.

CDR3 amino acids: CAWGRTNTGELFF. CDR3 DNA sequence: TGTGCCTGGGGGCGAACGAACACCGGGGAGCTGTTTTTT. The chain carries TRBV30 and TRBJ2-2, with D unclear. V lost 5 bases and J 0 bases, leaving 7 bases between the germline ends. Germline CDR1 and CDR2: GTSNPN and SVGIG (reference sequence). This CDR3 is 13 amino acids long.

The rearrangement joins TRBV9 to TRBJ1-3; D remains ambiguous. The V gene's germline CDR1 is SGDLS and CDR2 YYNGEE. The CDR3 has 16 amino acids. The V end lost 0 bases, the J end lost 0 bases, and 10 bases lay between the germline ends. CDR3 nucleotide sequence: TGTGCCAGCAGCGTAGATCCGGGAGACTCTGGAAACACCATATATTTT. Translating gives CASSVDPGDSGNTIYF.

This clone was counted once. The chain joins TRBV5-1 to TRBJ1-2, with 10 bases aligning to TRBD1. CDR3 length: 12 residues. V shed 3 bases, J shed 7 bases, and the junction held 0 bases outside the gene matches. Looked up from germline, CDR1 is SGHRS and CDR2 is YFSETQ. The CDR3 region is CASSWDRGGYTF. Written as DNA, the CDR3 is TGCGCCAGCAGCTGGGACAGGGGTGGCTACACCTTC.

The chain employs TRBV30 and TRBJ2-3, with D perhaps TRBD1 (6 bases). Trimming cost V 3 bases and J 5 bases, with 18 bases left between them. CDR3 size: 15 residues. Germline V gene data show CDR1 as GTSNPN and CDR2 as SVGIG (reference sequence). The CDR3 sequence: CAWRAGDTGRDTQYF. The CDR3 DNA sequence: TGTGCCTGGAGGGCTGGGGACACCGGTCGAGATACGCAGTATTTT.

CDR3 nucleotides: TGCGCCAGCCGCCTAGCGGGAAAAAATCAGCCCCAGCATTTT. Its translation: CASRLAGKNQPQHF. The chain joins TRBV23-1 to TRBJ1-5; D not certain. TRBV23-1 carries the ORF label, with uncertain function. CDR3 length: 14 residues. The V end lost 8 bases, the J end lost 4 bases, and 15 bases lay between the germline ends.

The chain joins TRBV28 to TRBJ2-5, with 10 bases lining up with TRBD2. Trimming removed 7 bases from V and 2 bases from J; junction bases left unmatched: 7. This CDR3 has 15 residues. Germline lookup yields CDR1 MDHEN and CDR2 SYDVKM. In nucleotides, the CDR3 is TGTGCCAGCAAAACTAGCGGGGTACCACAAGAGACCCAGTACTTC. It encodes CASKTSGVPQETQYF.

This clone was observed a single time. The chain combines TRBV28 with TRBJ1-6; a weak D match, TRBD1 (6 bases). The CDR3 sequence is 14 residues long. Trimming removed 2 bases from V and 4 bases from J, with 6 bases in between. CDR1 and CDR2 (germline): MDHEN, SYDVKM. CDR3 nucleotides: TGTGCCAGCAGTTTAGGACAGTATAATTCACCCCTCCACTTT. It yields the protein CASSLGQYNSPLHF.

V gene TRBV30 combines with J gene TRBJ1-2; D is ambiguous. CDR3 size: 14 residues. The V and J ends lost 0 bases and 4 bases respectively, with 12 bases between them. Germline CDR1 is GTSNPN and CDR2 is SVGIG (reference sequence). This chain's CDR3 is CAWSVPQHSYGYTF. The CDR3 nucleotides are TGTGCCTGGAGTGTCCCCCAGCACAGCTATGGCTACACCTTC. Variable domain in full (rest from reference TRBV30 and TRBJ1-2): SQTIHQWPATLVQPVGSPLSLECTVEGTSNPNLYWYRQAAGRGLQLLFYSVGIGQISSEVPQNLSASRPQDRQFILSSKKLLLSDSGFYLCAWSVPQHSYGYTFGSGTRLTVV.

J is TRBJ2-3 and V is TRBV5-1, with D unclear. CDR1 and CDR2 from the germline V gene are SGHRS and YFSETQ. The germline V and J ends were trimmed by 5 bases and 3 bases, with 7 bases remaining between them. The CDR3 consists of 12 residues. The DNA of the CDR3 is TGCGCCAGCAGGCCAGGTACAGATACGCAGTATTTT. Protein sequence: CASRPGTDTQYF.